This T cell receptor (beta chain) was sequenced during a study of blood T cell repertoires in COVID-19. About the research overall: Sites in the United States, Italy and Spain provided acute and convalescent COVID-19 samples.

Here immunoSEQ multiplex PCR was the method, and the copy in TCRdb shows in-frame clones only, minus some. The data contain roughly 150,000 clones, 79% of them singletons. Patients in Seattle were enrolled during active infection, then followed longitudinally. Trimming removed 3 bases from V and 10 bases from J, with 12 bases in between. This CDR3 spans 12 amino acids. Germline lookup yields CDR1 ENHRY and CDR2 SYGVKD. The sample consisted of peripheral blood. The V and J genes are TRBV10-3 and TRBJ1-1; possible D gene TRBD1, 5 bases. This sequence originates from a woman in her sixties with COVID-19, enrolled during active disease. This CDR3 reads CAISDTDGGAFF. The CDR3 nucleotides read TGTGCCATCAGTGATACCGACGGGGGAGCTTTCTTT.